The next 25 T cell receptor beta chains were all read from a single sample in a study of blood T cell repertoires in COVID-19. The assay was immunoSEQ multiplex PCR, and TCRdb's table has in-frame clones only and misses some. This table holds some 42,000 clones, around 73% found once. Material for sequencing was peripheral blood. These receptors were taken from a woman aged 70-85 years with acute or convalescent COVID-19.

CDR3 bases: TGTGCCAGCAGCTTAGGCGATTTTGGGCGGGATCCCTACAATGAGCAGTTCTTC. The encoded protein is CASSLGDFGRDPYNEQFF. This sequence joins TRBV7-6 and TRBJ2-1; a possible D gene is TRBD2 (6 bases). Germline-derived CDR1 and CDR2 are SGHVS and FNYEAQ. Trimming removed 1 base from V and 2 bases from J, with 18 bases in between. CDR3 length: 18 residues. Using reference TRBV7-6 and TRBJ2-1 for the parts outside the CDR3, the full variable domain is GAGVSQSPRYKVTKRGQDVALRCDPISGHVSLYWYRQALGQGPEFLTYFNYEAQQDKSGLPNDRFSAERPEGSISTLTIQRTEQRDSAMYRCASSLGDFGRDPYNEQFFGPGTRLTVL.

This clone showed up just once. The chain joins TRBV29-1 to TRBJ1-5; 8 nucleotides align to TRBD1. This CDR3 contains 14 residues. V shed 6 bases, J shed 6 bases, and the junction held 10 bases outside the gene matches. Germline CDR1 SQVTM, CDR2 ANQGSEA. The CDR3 coding sequence is TGCAGCGTGGCGCAGGGGGCGAGGGGTCAGCCCCAGCATTTT. Translation: CSVAQGARGQPQHF. Together with reference TRBV29-1 and TRBJ1-5, the CDR3 gives the full variable domain: SAVISQKPSRDICQRGTSLTIQCQVDSQVTMMFWYRQQPGQSLTLIATANQGSEATYESGFVIDKFPISRPNLTFSTLTVSNMSPEDSSIYLCSVAQGARGQPQHFGDGTRLSIL.

Written as DNA, the CDR3 is TGTGCCTGGAAGCGGGGTTACTACTCTGGGGCCAACGTCCTGACTTTC. It yields the protein CAWKRGYYSGANVLTF. This chain connects TRBV30 to TRBJ2-6; TRBD2 matches at 7 bases. The V gene's germline CDR1 is GTSNPN and CDR2 SVGIG (reference sequence). The CDR3 spans 16 residues. Germline trimming cut 4 bases from V and 0 bases from J; bases unmatched to any gene: 6.

This clone was found once. The CDR3 DNA reads TGTGCCAGCAGTCCCCGTCGGGGGGCCTACAATGAGCAGTTCTTC. Translated: CASSPRRGAYNEQFF. This chain links TRBV27 with TRBJ2-1; TRBD2 agrees at 7 bases. Germline V gives CDR1 MNHEY, CDR2 SMNVEV (reference sequence). This CDR3 region has 15 residues. The V segment lost 5 bases and the J segment 2 bases; nucleotides outside the gene matches: 6.

The V call is TRBV27, the J call TRBJ1-3; D ambiguous. Germline values: CDR1 MNHEY, CDR2 SMNVEV (reference sequence). The CDR3 has 16 amino acids. V lost 2 bases and J lost 2, with 13 bases in between. The CDR3 loop is CASSLSGPAPGNTIYF. As DNA, the CDR3 is TGTGCCAGCAGTTTAAGCGGGCCCGCCCCTGGAAACACCATATATTTT.

For the CDR3, the DNA is TGTGCCAGCACCGGTGACAGACGCAATCAGCCCCAGCATTTT. Translating gives CASTGDRRNQPQHF. This chain links TRBV28 with TRBJ1-5; D perhaps matches TRBD1 (5 bases). V lost 7 bases and J 2 bases, leaving 12 bases between the germline ends. Germline values: CDR1 MDHEN, CDR2 SYDVKM. CDR3 length: 14 residues.

In its sample, this clone was seen a few times. This chain joins TRBV19 and TRBJ2-3; 10 nucleotides align to TRBD1. J was trimmed by 2 bases and V by 4 bases; bases with no gene match: 12. The CDR3 covers 18 residues. Germline V gives CDR1 LNHDA, CDR2 SQIVND (reference sequence). CDR3: CASSRTSTGTGATDTQYF. CDR3 nucleotides: TGTGCCAGTAGTAGAACATCGACCGGGACAGGGGCCACAGATACGCAGTATTTT.

The chain employs TRBV5-4 and TRBJ1-1, with D possibly being TRBD1 (5 bases). Trimming removed 9 bases at V and 3 bases at J, with 15 bases between. The CDR3 contains 13 residues. The germline CDR1 and CDR2 sequences are SGHNT and YYREEE (reference sequence). For the CDR3, the DNA is TGTGCCACGTACAGGAATCTCGACACTGAAGCTTTCTTT. Amino acid sequence: CATYRNLDTEAFF.

The CDR3 loop is CASSEGQYNEKLFF. The CDR3 DNA reads as TGTGCCAGCAGTGAGGGACAGTATAATGAAAAACTGTTTTTT. The chain employs TRBV6-1 and TRBJ1-4, with 7 bases aligning to TRBD1. Germline-derived CDR1 and CDR2 are MNHNS and SASEGT. J lost 4 bases, V lost 3 bases, and 2 bases had no gene match. This CDR3 is built from 14 residues.

This clone was seen once. V usage is TRBV14 and J usage is TRBJ2-7; 8 bases are shared with TRBD2. CDR3 length: 16 residues. V was pared by 0 bases and J by 5 bases, with 9 bases of the junction left unmatched. Germline CDR1 is SGHDN and CDR2 is FVKESK. This CDR3 reads CASSQEWAAGVHEQYF. The CDR3 coding sequence is TGTGCCAGCAGCCAAGAGTGGGCAGCGGGAGTTCACGAGCAGTACTTC.

V gene TRBV11-3 combines with J gene TRBJ2-5; a weak D match, TRBD2 (7 bases). The CDR3 loop spans 13 amino acids. V lost 5 bases and J lost 5, with 12 bases in between. CDR1 is SGHNT and CDR2 is YENEEA in the germline V gene. In DNA form, the CDR3 reads TGTGCCAGCAGCCCGGGGGGCCGCGAGACCCAGTACTTC. Amino acids: CASSPGGRETQYF.

The chain employs TRBV27 and TRBJ1-1; 7 bases match TRBD1. The CDR3 covers 13 residues. Per germline, CDR1 MNHEY and CDR2 SMNVEV (reference sequence). J lost 11 bases, V lost 6 bases, and 12 bases had no gene match. As DNA, the CDR3 is TGTGCCAGCAGCCCCGCCCCCACAGGGGTGGCTTTCTTT. It encodes CASSPAPTGVAFF.

In its sample, this clone was seen a few times. This chain connects TRBV6-5 to TRBJ1-1, with 7 bases aligning to TRBD1. The CDR3 covers 14 residues. V was clipped by 5 bases and J by 7 bases; unmatched bases: 10. CDR1 is MNHEY, CDR2 SVGAGI, per germline. In nucleotides, the CDR3 is TGTGCCAGCAGTCCGAAGTGGGACAGCGGTGAAGCTTTCTTT. The encoded protein is CASSPKWDSGEAFF.

V and J are TRBV9 and TRBJ2-2; 10 positions agree with TRBD2. The CDR3 is 13 amino acids. Germline V lookup: CDR1 SGDLS, CDR2 YYNGEE. Trimming at V came to 5 bases and at J to 6 bases, leaving 1 base not matched to a gene. The DNA for the CDR3 is TGTGCCAGCAGTCTAGCGGGAGCCGGGGAGCTGTTTTTT. Its protein product is CASSLAGAGELFF.

This chain uses TRBV11-2 with TRBJ2-7, with 14 bases that match TRBD2. The CDR3 covers 16 residues. V lost 4 bases, J lost 2 bases, and 4 bases stayed unmatched. The germline CDR1 and CDR2 sequences are SGHAT and FQNNGV. CDR3 protein: CASSSRLAGGPYEQYF. CDR3 nucleotide sequence: TGTGCCAGCAGCTCGAGACTAGCGGGAGGGCCCTACGAGCAGTACTTC.

The gene calls are TRBV19 and TRBJ2-7; 13 bases line up with TRBD2. This CDR3 contains 14 residues. J lost 3 bases, V lost 5 bases, and 1 base had no gene match. Germline loops: CDR1 LNHDA, CDR2 SQIVND (reference sequence). The DNA of the CDR3 is TGTGCCAGTAGTTGGACTAGCGGGAGCTACGAGCAGTACTTC. Translated: CASSWTSGSYEQYF.

The genes are TRBV6-1 and TRBJ2-7, with TRBD1 matching over 7 bases. The CDR3 length is 13 residues. CDR1 and CDR2 (germline): MNHNS, SASEGT. V dropped 5 bases and J dropped 3; count of bases not matched to a gene: 4. The CDR3 is CASSLGQSYEQYF. CDR3 coding DNA: TGTGCCAGCAGTCTGGGACAGAGCTACGAGCAGTACTTC.

The rearrangement uses TRBV5-1 and TRBJ2-5; 10 bases map to TRBD1. CDR1 and CDR2 from the germline V gene are SGHRS and YFSETQ. Trimming at V came to 3 bases and at J to 3 bases, leaving 5 bases not matched to a gene. The CDR3 extends over 15 amino acids. The CDR3 spells CASSSWDRGEETQYF. The CDR3 DNA reads as TGCGCCAGCAGCTCCTGGGACAGGGGCGAAGAGACCCAGTACTTC.

There are a few counts of this clone. J is TRBJ1-6 and V is TRBV9; D might be TRBD1 (5 bases). The CDR3 consists of 14 residues. CDR1 SGDLS and CDR2 YYNGEE come from the germline V gene. V dropped 4 bases and J dropped 7 bases, with 12 bases sitting between them. The CDR3 nucleotides are TGTGCCAGCAGCAGGGGACTGAGAAATTCACCCCTCCACTTT. It is translated as CASSRGLRNSPLHF.

The V call is TRBV14, the J call TRBJ2-2, with D hard to call. V dropped 2 bases and J dropped 0 bases, with 10 bases sitting between them. CDR3 length: 16 amino acids. Germline V gene lookup returns CDR1 SGHDN and CDR2 FVKESK. The CDR3 DNA sequence: TGTGCCAGCAGCCAATATCCATCAGCGAACACCGGGGAGCTGTTTTTT. Translated, it gives CASSQYPSANTGELFF.

V and J are TRBV27 and TRBJ1-2; 8 bases align to TRBD1. The V gene end was trimmed by 5 bases and the J gene end by 9 bases; junction bases not matched to a gene: 8. From germline, CDR1 is MNHEY and CDR2 SMNVEV (reference sequence). The CDR3 loop spans 13 amino acids. The CDR3 sequence is CASSPRTGRSYTF. The CDR3 nucleotides are TGTGCCAGCAGTCCCCGGACAGGGAGGAGCTACACCTTC.

V is TRBV13 and J is TRBJ1-1; perhaps TRBD1 as D (5 bases). Germline-derived CDR1 and CDR2 are PRHDT and FYEKMQ (reference sequence). The CDR3 runs to 17 residues. V dropped 5 bases and J dropped 5 bases, with 24 bases sitting between them. Here the CDR3 reads CASSPSAGGGQGTEAFF. The CDR3, as DNA: TGTGCCAGCAGCCCCTCGGCGGGCGGGGGTCAGGGTACTGAAGCTTTCTTT.

This clone was seen only once. This chain connects TRBV19 to TRBJ1-1; 8 positions match TRBD1. Germline CDR1 and CDR2: LNHDA and SQIVND (reference sequence). The CDR3 loop spans 16 amino acids. Trimming took 9 bases from V and 4 from J; bases not matched to a gene: 16. Written as DNA, the CDR3 is TGTGCCAGCCAACGGACAGGGTTGACCCTTATCACTGAAGCTTTCTTT. As protein: CASQRTGLTLITEAFF.

This clone was recorded a few times. The rearrangement uses TRBV2 and TRBJ1-1; D is uncertain. Trimming took 6 bases from V and 0 from J, leaving 14 bases between them. The length of the CDR3 is 15 residues. The germline CDR1 and CDR2 sequences are SNHLY and FYNNEI. The CDR3 DNA follows: TGTGCCAGCAGGGGGAGTCTAAGCATGAACACTGAAGCTTTCTTT. Protein: CASRGSLSMNTEAFF.

The chain uses TRBV19 and TRBJ2-1, with 9 bases fitting TRBD1. Trimming at V came to 6 bases and at J to 9 bases, leaving 6 bases not matched to a gene. The CDR3 consists of 13 residues. The V gene's germline CDR1 is LNHDA and CDR2 SQIVND (reference sequence). The CDR3 sequence is CASSPGTGLEQFF. The CDR3 DNA reads TGTGCCAGTAGCCCAGGGACAGGGCTTGAGCAGTTCTTC.